The entry below describes one TCR beta chain. The entry originates in a study of blood T cell repertoires in COVID-19. Across the study: Samples representing acute and convalescent COVID-19 were sourced from the United States, Italy and Spain. PBMCs, B-cell-depleted T cells, or T cells were the source of the cDNA or gDNA that made up the material.

Germline values: CDR1 ENHRY, CDR2 SYGVKD. This CDR3 is 16 amino acids long. V was pared by 4 bases and J by 4 bases, with 7 bases of the junction left unmatched. Under the authors' procedure: Nucleated cell counts were estimated from reference gene primer amplification. The protocol was immunoSEQ multiplex PCR, while the TCRdb copy is restricted to in-frame clones and leaves out a portion. V, J and clone size derive from that table, while D and trimming were established from the DNA sequence. This repertoire shows 200,000 to 300,000 clones, approximately 86% found once; its top ten account for over 1.5%.

The TCR originated in a young man with active or convalescent COVID-19. The J gene is TRBJ2-5, the V gene TRBV10-3; 12 nucleotides line up with TRBD2. The sample comprised peripheral blood. The CDR3 loop reads CAISGTSGEARETQYF. The CDR3 nucleotides are TGTGCCATCAGTGGGACTAGCGGGGAGGCTAGAGAGACCCAGTACTTC.